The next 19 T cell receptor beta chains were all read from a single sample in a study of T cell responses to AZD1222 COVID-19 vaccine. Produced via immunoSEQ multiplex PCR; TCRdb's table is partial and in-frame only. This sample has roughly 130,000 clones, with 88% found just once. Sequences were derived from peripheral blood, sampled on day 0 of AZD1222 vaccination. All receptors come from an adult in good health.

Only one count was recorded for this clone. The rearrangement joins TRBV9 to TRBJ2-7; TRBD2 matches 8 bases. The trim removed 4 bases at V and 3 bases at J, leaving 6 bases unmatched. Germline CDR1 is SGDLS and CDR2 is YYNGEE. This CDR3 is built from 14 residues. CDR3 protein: CASSPGGGVYEQYF. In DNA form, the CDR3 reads TGTGCCAGCAGCCCCGGGGGGGGCGTCTACGAGCAGTACTTC. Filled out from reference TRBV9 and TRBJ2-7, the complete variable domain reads DSGVTQTPKHLITATGQRVTLRCSPRSGDLSVYWYQQSLDQGLQFLIQYYNGEERAKGNILERFSAQQFPDLHSELNLSSLELGDSALYFCASSPGGGVYEQYFGPGTRLTVT.

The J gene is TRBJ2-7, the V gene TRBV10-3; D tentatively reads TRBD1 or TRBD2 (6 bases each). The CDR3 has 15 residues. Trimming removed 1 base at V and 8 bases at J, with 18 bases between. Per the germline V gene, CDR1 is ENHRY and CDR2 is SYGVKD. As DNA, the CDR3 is TGTGCCATCAGTGAGTTTGCCGGGGGCACGAACCAGCAGTACTTC. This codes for CAISEFAGGTNQQYF.

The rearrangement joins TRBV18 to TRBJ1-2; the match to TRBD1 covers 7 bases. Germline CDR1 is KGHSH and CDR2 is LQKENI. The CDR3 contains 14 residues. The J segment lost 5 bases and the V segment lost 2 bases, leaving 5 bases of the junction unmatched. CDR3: CASSPDREFYGYTF. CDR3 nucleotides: TGTGCCAGCTCACCAGACAGGGAGTTTTATGGCTACACCTTC.

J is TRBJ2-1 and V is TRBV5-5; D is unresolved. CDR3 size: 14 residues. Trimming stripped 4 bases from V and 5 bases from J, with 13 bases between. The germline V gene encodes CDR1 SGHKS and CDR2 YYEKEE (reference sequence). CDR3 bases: TGTGCCAGCAGCCCCGGGCCCGGAAACAATGAGCAGTTCTTC. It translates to CASSPGPGNNEQFF.

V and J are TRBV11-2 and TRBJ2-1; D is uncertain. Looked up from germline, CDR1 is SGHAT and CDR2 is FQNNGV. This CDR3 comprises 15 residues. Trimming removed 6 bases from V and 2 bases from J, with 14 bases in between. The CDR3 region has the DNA TGTGCCAGCAGTCTGACTTTCTTCGCCTACAATGAGCAGTTCTTC. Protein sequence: CASSLTFFAYNEQFF.

CDR3 loop: CASVASSYEQYF. The CDR3 nucleotides read TGTGCCAGCGTAGCAAGCTCCTACGAGCAGTACTTC. The chain employs TRBV28 and TRBJ2-7, with D unresolved. CDR3 length: 12 amino acids. The V end lost 8 bases, the J end lost 0 bases, and 8 bases lay between the germline ends. CDR1 is MDHEN and CDR2 is SYDVKM in the germline V gene.

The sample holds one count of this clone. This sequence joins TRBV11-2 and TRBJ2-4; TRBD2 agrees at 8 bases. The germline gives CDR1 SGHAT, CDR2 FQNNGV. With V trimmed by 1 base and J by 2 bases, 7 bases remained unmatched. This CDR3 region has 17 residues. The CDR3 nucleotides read TGTGCCAGCAGCTTAGGCGGAAGCGGGAGCCCCAAAAACATTCAGTACTTC. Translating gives CASSLGGSGSPKNIQYF.

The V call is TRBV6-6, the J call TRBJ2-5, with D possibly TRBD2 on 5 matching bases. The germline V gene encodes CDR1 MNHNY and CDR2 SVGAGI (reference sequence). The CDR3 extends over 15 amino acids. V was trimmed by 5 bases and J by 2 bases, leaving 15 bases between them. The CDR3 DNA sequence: TGTGCCAGCAGTCCCCCGCGGGCACAACAAGAGACCCAGTACTTC. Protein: CASSPPRAQQETQYF.

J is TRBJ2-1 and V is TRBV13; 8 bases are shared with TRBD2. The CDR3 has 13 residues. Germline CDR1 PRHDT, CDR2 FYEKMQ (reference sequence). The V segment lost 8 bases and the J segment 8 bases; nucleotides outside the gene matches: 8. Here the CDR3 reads CASRRAGVDEQFF. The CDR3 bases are TGTGCCAGCCGGCGAGCGGGAGTTGATGAGCAGTTCTTC.

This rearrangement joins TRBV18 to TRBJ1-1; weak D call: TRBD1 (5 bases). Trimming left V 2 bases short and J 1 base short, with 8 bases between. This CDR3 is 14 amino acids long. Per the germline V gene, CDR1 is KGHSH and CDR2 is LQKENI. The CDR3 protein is CASSPGRGNTEAFF. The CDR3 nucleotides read TGTGCCAGCTCACCAGGTAGGGGGAACACTGAAGCTTTCTTT.

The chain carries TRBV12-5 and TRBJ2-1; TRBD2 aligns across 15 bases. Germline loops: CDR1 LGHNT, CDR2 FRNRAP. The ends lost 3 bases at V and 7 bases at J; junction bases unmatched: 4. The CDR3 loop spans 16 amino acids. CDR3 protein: CASGFGTSGGRNEQFF. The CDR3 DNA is TGTGCTAGTGGTTTTGGGACTAGCGGGGGGAGGAATGAGCAGTTCTTC.

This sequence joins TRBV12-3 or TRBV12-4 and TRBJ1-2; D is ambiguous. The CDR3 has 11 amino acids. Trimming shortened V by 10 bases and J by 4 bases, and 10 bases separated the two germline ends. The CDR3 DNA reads TGTGCCACCTCCTTTTCCTATGGCTACACCTTC. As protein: CATSFSYGYTF.

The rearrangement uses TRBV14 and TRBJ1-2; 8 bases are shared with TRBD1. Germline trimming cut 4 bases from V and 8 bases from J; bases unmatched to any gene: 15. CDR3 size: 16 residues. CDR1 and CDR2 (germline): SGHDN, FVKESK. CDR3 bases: TGTGCCAGCAGCCCCCAAGGCCGGACAGGGTTATACGGCTACACCTTC. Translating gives CASSPQGRTGLYGYTF.

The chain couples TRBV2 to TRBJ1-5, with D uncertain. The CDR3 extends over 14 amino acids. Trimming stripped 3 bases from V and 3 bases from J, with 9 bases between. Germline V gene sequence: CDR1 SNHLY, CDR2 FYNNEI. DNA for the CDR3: TGTGCCAGCAGTGATATGGGGTTCAATCAGCCCCAGCATTTT. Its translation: CASSDMGFNQPQHF.

The CDR3: CASRSTGEGEKLFF. The CDR3 coding sequence is TGTGCCAGCAGATCGACAGGGGAAGGAGAAAAACTGTTTTTT. The chain carries TRBV25-1 and TRBJ1-4; TRBD1 matches 8 bases. Per germline, CDR1 MGHDK and CDR2 SYGVNS. Trimming cost V 6 bases and J 8 bases; bases outside gene matches: 8. The CDR3 has 14 residues.

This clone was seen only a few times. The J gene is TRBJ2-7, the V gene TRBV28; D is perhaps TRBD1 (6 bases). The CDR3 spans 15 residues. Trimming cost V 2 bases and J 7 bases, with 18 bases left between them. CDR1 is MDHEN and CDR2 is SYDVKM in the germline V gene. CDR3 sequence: CASSLTGSLRWEQYF. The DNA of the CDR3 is TGTGCCAGCAGTTTAACAGGGAGCCTTAGGTGGGAGCAGTACTTC. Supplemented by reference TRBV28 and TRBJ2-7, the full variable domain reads DVKVTQSSRYLVKRTGEKVFLECVQDMDHENMFWYRQDPGLGLRLIYFSYDVKMKEKGDIPEGYSVSREKKERFSLILESASTNQTSMYLCASSLTGSLRWEQYFGPGTRLTVT.

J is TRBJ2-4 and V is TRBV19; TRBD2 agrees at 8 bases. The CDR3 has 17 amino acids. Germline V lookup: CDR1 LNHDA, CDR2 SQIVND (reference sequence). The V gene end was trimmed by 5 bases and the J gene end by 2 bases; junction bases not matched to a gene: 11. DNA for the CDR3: TGTGCCAGTAGTTTCCCCTTGGGCGGGAGGACCAAAAACATTCAGTACTTC. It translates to CASSFPLGGRTKNIQYF. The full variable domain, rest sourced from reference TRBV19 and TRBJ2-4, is DGGITQSPKYLFRKEGQNVTLSCEQNLNHDAMYWYRQDPGQGLRLIYYSQIVNDFQKGDIAEGYSVSREKKESFPLTVTSAQKNPTAFYLCASSFPLGGRTKNIQYFGAGTRLSVL.

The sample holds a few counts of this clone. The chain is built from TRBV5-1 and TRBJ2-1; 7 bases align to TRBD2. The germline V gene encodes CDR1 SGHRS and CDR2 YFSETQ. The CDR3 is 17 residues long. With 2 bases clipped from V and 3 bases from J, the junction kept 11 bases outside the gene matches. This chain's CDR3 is CASSFMGIRGVYNEQFF. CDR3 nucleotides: TGCGCCAGCAGCTTTATGGGTATACGGGGGGTCTACAATGAGCAGTTCTTC.

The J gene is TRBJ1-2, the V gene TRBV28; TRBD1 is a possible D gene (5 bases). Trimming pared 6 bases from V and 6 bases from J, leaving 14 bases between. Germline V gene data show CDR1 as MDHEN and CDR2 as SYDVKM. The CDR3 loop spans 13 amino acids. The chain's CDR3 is CASRFYRQDGYTF. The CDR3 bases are TGTGCCAGCAGGTTCTACAGGCAAGATGGCTACACCTTC.